The clone carrying this T cell receptor (beta chain) was detected many times. Researchers took RNA transcripts and amplified the TCR beta CDR3 regions from them. Primed by the HTBI set, a first-round RT-PCR was run on the TCR CDR3. MiXCR was run by TCRdb on the multiplex PCR reads, yielding one entry per CDR3 protein. The table records 250,000 to 300,000 distinct CDR3 sequences, about 15% of them present only once. Germline CDR1 reads ENHRY; CDR2 reads SYGVKD. J was trimmed by 3 bases and V by 2 bases; bases with no gene match: 4. The CDR3 has 16 amino acids. This sample is drawn from a study of T cells in Graves' hyperthyroidism and ophthalmopathy. Study in general: The initial diagnosis was the point when peripheral blood was collected, ahead of any treatment.

Sequencing was carried out using blood. The receptor's source is a woman aged 55-69 years with Graves' ophthalmopathy. The J gene is TRBJ2-1, the V gene TRBV10-3; 10 bases align to TRBD2. The CDR3 loop is CAISEGVAGGYNEQFF. The CDR3, as DNA: TGTGCCATCAGTGAGGGGGTAGCGGGGGGCTACAATGAGCAGTTCTTC.